This T cell receptor beta chain was identified during a study of vaccination effects on CD4 cells after COVID-19. Study-wide findings and caveats: There was marked clonal contraction among infection- and vaccine-induced clones late after vaccination.

Assay: immunoSEQ multiplex PCR; the TCRdb copy retains only in-frame clones and omits some. Among some 79,000 clones listed, roughly 74% were seen once. Sequencing in the ViraFEST assay came after antigen-specific CD4+ T cells had been expanded with viral peptide pools, which were used to stimulate PBMC. Following 10 days of culture, CD4+ T cells were isolated. The study found no prior SARS-CoV-2 infection in the vaccine recipients, who tested negative for nucleocapsid antibodies. Peptides at roughly 10 ug/ml and IL-2 at approximately 9.1 IU/ml were added to around 2 million PBMC per well. On both days 3 and 7, half of the culture medium was replaced with IL-2 medium. Worth noting for this clone: Antigen specificity is unknown.

Sequenced material: CD4+ T cells from PBMCs cultured with HCoV-229E spike peptides, taken before COVID-19 vaccination. This TCR derives from a human donor who received a COVID-19 vaccine.

The CDR3 bases are TGCGCCAGCAGCTTGGCCGGGGACGATACGCAGTATTTT. Residues: CASSLAGDDTQYF. This chain joins TRBV5-1 and TRBJ2-3; tentatively, D is TRBD1 or TRBD2 (5 bases each). CDR1 and CDR2 from the germline V gene are SGHRS and YFSETQ. The CDR3 is 13 amino acids. V lost 0 bases to trimming and J lost 6 bases, with 8 bases between them.